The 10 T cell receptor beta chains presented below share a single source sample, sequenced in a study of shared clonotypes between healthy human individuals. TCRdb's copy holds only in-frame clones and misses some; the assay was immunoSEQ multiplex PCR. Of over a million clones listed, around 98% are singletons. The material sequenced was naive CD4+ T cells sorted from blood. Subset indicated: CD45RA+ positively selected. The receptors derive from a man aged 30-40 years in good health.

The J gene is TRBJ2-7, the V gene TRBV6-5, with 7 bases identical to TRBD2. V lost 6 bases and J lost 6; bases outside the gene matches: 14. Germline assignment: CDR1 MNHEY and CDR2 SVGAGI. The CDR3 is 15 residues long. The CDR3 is CASSRLADSTGEQYF. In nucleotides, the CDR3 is TGTGCCAGCAGCCGCCTAGCGGACTCGACGGGCGAGCAGTACTTC.

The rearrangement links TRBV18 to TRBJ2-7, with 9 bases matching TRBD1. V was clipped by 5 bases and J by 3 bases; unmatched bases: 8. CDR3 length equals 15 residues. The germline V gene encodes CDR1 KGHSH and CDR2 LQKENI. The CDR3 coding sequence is TGTGCCAGCTCAAGGGGACAGGGTCGTAACTACGAGCAGTACTTC. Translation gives CASSRGQGRNYEQYF.

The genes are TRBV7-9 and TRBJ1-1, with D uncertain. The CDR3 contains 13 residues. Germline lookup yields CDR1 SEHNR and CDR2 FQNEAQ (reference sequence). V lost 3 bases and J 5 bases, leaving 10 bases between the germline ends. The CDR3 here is CASSFPQATEAFF. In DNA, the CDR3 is TGTGCCAGCAGCTTTCCCCAGGCAACTGAAGCTTTCTTT. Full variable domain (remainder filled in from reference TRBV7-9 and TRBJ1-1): DTGVSQNPRHKITKRGQNVTFRCDPISEHNRLYWYRQTLGQGPEFLTYFQNEAQLEKSRLLSDRFSAERPKGSFSTLEIQRTEQGDSAMYLCASSFPQATEAFFGQGTRLTVV.

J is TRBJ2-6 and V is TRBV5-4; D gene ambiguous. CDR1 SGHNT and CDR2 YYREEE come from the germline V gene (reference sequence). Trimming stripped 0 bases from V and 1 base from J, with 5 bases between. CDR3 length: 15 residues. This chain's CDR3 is CASSLGVSGANVLTF. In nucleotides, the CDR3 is TGTGCCAGCAGCTTGGGGGTATCTGGGGCCAACGTCCTGACTTTC.

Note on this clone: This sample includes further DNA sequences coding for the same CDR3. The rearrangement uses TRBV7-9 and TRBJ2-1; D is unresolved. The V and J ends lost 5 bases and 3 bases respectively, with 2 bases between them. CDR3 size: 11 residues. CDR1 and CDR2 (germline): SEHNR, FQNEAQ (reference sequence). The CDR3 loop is CASSGYNEQFF. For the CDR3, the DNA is TGTGCCAGCAGCGGCTACAATGAGCAGTTCTTC.

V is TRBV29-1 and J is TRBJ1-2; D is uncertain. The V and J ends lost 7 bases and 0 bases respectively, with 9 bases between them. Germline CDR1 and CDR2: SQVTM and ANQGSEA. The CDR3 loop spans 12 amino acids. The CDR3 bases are TGCAGCGACAGACAAACTAACTATGGCTACACCTTC. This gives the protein CSDRQTNYGYTF.

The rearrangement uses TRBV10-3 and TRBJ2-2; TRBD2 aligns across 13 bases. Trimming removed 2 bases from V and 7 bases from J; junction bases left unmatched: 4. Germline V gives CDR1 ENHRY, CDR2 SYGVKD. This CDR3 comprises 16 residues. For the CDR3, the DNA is TGTGCCATCAGTGAGGGACTAGCGGGAGCAGTCGGGGAGCTGTTTTTT. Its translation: CAISEGLAGAVGELFF.

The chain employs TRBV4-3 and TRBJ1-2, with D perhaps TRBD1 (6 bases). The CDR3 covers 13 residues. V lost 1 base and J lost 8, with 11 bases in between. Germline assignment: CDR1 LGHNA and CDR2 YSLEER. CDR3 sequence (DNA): TGCGCCAGCAGCCAAGCGGGGGGCAGCGGCTACACCTTC. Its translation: CASSQAGGSGYTF.

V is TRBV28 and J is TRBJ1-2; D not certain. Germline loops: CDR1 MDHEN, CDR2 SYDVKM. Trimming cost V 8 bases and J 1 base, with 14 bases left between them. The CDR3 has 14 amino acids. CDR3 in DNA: TGTGCCAGCCTTGGTTTTGGCTTTAACTATGGCTACACCTTC. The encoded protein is CASLGFGFNYGYTF.

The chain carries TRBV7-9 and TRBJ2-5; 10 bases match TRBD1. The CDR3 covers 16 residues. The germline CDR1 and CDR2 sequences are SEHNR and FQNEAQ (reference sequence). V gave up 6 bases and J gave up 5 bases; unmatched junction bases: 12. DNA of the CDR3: TGTGCCAGCAGGCGGGGACAGGGGCCACTCTTGGAGACCCAGTACTTC. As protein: CASRRGQGPLLETQYF.